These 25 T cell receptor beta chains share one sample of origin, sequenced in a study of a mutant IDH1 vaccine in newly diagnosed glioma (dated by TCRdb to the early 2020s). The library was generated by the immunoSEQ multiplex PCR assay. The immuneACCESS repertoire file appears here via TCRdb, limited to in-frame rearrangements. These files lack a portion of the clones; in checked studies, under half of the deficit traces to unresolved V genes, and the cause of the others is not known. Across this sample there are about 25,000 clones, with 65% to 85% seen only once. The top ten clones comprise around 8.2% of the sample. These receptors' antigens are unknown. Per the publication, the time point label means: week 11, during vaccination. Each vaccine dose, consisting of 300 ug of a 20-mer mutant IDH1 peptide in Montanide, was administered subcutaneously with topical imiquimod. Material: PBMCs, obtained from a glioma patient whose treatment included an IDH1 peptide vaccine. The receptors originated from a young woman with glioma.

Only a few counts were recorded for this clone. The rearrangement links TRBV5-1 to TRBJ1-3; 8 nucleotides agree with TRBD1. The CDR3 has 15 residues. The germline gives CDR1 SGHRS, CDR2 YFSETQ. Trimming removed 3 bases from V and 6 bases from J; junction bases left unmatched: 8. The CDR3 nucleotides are TGCGCCAGCAGCTCCAGGGGGCTCCCTGCAAACACCATATATTTT. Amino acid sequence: CASSSRGLPANTIYF.

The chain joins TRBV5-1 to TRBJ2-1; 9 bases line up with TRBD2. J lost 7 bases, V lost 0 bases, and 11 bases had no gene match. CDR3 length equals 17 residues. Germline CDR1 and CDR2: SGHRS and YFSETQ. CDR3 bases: TGCGCCAGCAGCTTGGAATTAGCGGGGGCCAACGGGAATGAGCAGTTCTTC. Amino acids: CASSLELAGANGNEQFF.

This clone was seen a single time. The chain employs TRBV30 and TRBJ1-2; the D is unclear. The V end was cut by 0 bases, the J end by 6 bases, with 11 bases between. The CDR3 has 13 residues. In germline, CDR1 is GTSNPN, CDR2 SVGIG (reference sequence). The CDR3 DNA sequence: TGTGCCTGGAGTGTACAGAGATTAGATGGCTACACCTTC. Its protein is CAWSVQRLDGYTF.

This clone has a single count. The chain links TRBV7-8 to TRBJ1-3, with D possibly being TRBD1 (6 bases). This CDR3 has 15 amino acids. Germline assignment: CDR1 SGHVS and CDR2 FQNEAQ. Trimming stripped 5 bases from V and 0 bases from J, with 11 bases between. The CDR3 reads CASSLQGSSGNTIYF. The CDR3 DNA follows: TGTGCCAGCAGCCTACAGGGCTCCTCTGGAAACACCATATATTTT.

This CDR3 reads CSEARFRDRGGNEQFF. Written as DNA, the CDR3 is TGCAGCGAAGCCAGATTTCGGGACAGGGGAGGCAATGAGCAGTTCTTC. This rearrangement joins TRBV29-1 to TRBJ2-1; 10 bases map to TRBD1. The junction had 15 bases not matched to a gene; V was cut back by 7 bases and J by 6 bases. Germline assignment: CDR1 SQVTM and CDR2 ANQGSEA. The CDR3 is made up of 16 amino acids.

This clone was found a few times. The CDR3 reads CASSDPTTQGTEAFF. The CDR3 region has the DNA TGTGCCAGCAGTGACCCCACCACCCAGGGAACTGAAGCTTTCTTT. The J gene is TRBJ1-1, the V gene TRBV25-1; D possibly corresponds to TRBD1 (5 bases). Germline V gene data show CDR1 as MGHDK and CDR2 as SYGVNS. With 3 bases removed from V and 5 bases from J, the gap between germline ends came to 16 bases. The CDR3 sequence is 15 residues long.

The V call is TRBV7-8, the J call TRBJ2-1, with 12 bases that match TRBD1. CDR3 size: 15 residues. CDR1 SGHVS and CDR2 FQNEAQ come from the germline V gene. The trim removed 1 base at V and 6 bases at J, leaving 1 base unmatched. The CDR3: CASSLGDRGRNEQFF. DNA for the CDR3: TGTGCCAGCAGCTTAGGGGACAGGGGGCGCAATGAGCAGTTCTTC.

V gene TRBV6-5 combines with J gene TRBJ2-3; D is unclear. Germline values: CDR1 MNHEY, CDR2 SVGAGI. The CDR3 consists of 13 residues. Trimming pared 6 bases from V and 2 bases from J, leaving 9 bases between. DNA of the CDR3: TGTGCCAGCAGCTCTCATGACACAGATACGCAGTATTTT. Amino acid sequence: CASSSHDTDTQYF.

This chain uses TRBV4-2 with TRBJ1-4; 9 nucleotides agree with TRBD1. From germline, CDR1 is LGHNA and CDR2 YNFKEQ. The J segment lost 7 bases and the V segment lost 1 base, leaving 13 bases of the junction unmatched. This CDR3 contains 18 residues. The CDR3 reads CASSQVPLPGQGREKLFF. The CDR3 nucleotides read TGTGCCAGCAGCCAAGTCCCCCTCCCGGGACAGGGCCGTGAAAAACTGTTTTTT.

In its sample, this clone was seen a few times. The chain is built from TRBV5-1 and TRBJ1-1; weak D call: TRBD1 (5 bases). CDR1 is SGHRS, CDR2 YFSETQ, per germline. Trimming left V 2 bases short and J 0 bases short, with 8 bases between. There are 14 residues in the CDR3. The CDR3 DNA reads TGCGCCAGCAGCTTACTGACAGTGAACACTGAAGCTTTCTTT. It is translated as CASSLLTVNTEAFF.

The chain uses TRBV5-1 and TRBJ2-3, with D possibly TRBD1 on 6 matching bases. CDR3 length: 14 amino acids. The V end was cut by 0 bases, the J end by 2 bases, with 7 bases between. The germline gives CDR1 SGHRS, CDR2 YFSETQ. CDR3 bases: TGCGCCAGCAGCTTGGGGGGGCCCACAGATACGCAGTATTTT. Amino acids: CASSLGGPTDTQYF.

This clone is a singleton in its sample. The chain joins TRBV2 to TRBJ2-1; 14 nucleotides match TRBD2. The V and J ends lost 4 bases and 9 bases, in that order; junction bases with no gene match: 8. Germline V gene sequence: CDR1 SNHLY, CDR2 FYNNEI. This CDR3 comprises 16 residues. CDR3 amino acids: CASSVDGTSGSSEQFF. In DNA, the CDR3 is TGTGCCAGCAGTGTCGACGGGACTAGCGGGAGTAGTGAGCAGTTCTTC. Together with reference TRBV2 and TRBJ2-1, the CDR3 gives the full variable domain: EPEVTQTPSHQVTQMGQEVILRCVPISNHLYFYWYRQILGQKVEFLVSFYNNEISEKSEIFDDQFSVERPDGSNFTLKIRSTKLEDSAMYFCASSVDGTSGSSEQFFGPGTRLTVL.

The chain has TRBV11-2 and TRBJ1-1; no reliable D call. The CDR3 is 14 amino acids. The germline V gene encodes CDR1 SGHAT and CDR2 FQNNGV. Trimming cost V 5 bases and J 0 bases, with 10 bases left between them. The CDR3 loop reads CASSPLSLNTEAFF. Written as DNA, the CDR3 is TGTGCCAGCAGCCCCCTTTCCCTGAACACTGAAGCTTTCTTT.

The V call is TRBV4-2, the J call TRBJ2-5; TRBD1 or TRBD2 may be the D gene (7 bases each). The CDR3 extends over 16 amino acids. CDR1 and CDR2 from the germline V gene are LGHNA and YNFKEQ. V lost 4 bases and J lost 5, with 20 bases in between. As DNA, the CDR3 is TGTGCCAGCAGCCCGATTCAGGGGGGGTTGATGGAGACCCAGTACTTC. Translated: CASSPIQGGLMETQYF.

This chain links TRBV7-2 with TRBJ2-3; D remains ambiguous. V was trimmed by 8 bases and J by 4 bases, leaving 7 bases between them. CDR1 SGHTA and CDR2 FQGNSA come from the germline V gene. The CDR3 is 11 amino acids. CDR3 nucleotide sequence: TGTGCCAGCGGTCGGTCAGATACGCAGTATTTT. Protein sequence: CASGRSDTQYF.

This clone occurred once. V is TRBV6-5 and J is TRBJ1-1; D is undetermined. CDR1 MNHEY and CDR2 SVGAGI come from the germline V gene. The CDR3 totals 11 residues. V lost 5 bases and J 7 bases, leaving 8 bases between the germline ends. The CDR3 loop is CASSTRGEAFF. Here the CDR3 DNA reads TGTGCCAGCAGTACGCGGGGTGAAGCTTTCTTT.

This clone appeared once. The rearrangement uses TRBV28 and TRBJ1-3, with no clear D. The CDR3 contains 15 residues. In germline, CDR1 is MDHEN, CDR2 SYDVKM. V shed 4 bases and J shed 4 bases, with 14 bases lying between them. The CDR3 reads CASSSLPGGGNTIYF. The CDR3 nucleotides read TGTGCCAGCAGTTCCTTACCAGGCGGGGGAAACACCATATATTTT.

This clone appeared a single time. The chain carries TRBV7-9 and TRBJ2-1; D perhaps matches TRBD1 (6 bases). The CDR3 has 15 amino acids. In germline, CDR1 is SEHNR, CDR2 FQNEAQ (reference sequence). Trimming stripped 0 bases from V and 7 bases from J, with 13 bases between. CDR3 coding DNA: TGTGCCAGCAGCTTAGCGGGGGTTACAGGGAATGAGCAGTTCTTC. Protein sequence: CASSLAGVTGNEQFF. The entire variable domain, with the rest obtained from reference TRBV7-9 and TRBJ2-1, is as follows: DTGVSQNPRHKITKRGQNVTFRCDPISEHNRLYWYRQTLGQGPEFLTYFQNEAQLEKSRLLSDRFSAERPKGSFSTLEIQRTEQGDSAMYLCASSLAGVTGNEQFFGPGTRLTVL.

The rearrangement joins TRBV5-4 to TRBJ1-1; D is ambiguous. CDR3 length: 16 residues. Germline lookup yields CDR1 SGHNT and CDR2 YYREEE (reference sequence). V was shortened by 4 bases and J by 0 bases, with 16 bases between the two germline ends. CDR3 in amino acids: CASSLGDGYLNTEAFF. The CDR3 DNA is TGTGCCAGCAGCCTTGGAGATGGGTACCTGAACACTGAAGCTTTCTTT.

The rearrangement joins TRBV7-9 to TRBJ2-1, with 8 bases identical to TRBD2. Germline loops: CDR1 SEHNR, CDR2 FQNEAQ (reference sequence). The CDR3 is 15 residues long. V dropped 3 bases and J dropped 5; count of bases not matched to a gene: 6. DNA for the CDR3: TGTGCCAGCAGCTTCGGAGTAGCGGGGCACAATGAGCAGTTCTTC. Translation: CASSFGVAGHNEQFF.

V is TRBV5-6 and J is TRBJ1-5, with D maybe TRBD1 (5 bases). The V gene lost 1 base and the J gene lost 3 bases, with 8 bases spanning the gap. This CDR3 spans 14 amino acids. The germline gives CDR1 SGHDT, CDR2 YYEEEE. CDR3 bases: TGTGCCAGCAGCTTGAGGGGAAACAATCAGCCCCAGCATTTT. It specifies CASSLRGNNQPQHF.

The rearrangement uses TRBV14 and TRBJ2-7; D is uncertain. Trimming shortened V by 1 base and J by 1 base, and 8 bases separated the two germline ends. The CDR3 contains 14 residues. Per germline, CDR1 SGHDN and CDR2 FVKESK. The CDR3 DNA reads TGTGCCAGCAGCCAAGCATTAGGGTCCTACGAGCAGTACTTC. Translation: CASSQALGSYEQYF.

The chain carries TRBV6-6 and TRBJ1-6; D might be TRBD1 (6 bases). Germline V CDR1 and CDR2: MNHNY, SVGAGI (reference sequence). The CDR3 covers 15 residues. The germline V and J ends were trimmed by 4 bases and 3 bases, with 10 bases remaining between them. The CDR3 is CASSLQGFYNSPLHF. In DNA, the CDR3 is TGTGCCAGCAGTTTGCAGGGGTTCTATAATTCACCCCTCCACTTT.

The CDR3 loop reads CASSPAGTGELFF. CDR3 bases: TGTGCCAGCAGCCCTGCCGGGACCGGGGAGCTGTTTTTT. This chain connects TRBV7-9 to TRBJ2-2; D remains ambiguous. Trimming stripped 5 bases from V and 5 bases from J, with 9 bases between. The CDR3 is 13 residues long. Germline V gene sequence: CDR1 SEHNR, CDR2 FQNEAQ (reference sequence).

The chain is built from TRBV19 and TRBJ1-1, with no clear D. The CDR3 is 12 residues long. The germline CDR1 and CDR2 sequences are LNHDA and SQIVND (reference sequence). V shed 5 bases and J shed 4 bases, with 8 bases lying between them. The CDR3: CASSPGSTEAFF. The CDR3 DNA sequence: TGTGCCAGTAGTCCCGGGAGCACTGAAGCTTTCTTT.